Included here is one TCR beta chain sequence, with context. Using less than 12 ml of fresh peripheral blood, PBMCs were prepared. The source of the sample is a study of T cells in Graves' hyperthyroidism and ophthalmopathy. Amplification targeted TCR beta CDR3 regions from RNA transcripts. HTBI primers were employed in a first-round RT-PCR of the TCR CDR3. MiXCR, applied by TCRdb to the multiplex PCR reads, yields one record per CDR3 protein. The profile shows around 500,000 distinct CDR3 sequences, less than 15% of them singletons. Sequencing was performed on blood. The TCR originated in a woman aged 40 to 55 with Graves' hyperthyroidism.

This chain's CDR3 is CASSDRGLRRYTF. DNA for the CDR3: TGTGCCAGCAGTGATCGGGGGCTGCGGCGCTACACCTTC. The rearrangement uses TRBV2 and TRBJ1-2; possible D gene TRBD1, 6 bases. The germline V gene has CDR1 SNHLY and CDR2 FYNNEI. This CDR3 region has 13 residues. The V end was cut by 3 bases, the J end by 9 bases, with 14 bases between.